One and the same sample provided the 8 T cell receptor beta chains below, sequenced in a study of cytomegalovirus exposure and HLA in healthy donors. A multiplex PCR was run with 60 Vbeta primers and 13 Jbeta primers. Assay: immunoSEQ multiplex PCR; the TCRdb copy retains only in-frame clones and omits some. The sample has some 190,000 clones, roughly 77% seen once. Sample: PBMCs. The receptor set was obtained from a young man in good health and CMV-seropositive.

This sequence joins TRBV6-1 and TRBJ2-3; D unclear. The CDR3 loop spans 14 amino acids. Trimming removed 1 base at V and 0 bases at J, with 5 bases between. CDR1 MNHNS and CDR2 SASEGT come from the germline V gene. CDR3 in amino acids: CASSEGGSTDTQYF. CDR3 DNA sequence: TGTGCCAGCAGTGAAGGAGGCAGCACAGATACGCAGTATTTT.

This clone has only a few counts. CDR3 DNA sequence: TGTGCCAGTAGGGCAGGGGGCGGGAGGGGCACTGAAGCTTTCTTT. Amino acid sequence: CASRAGGGRGTEAFF. The rearrangement links TRBV19 to TRBJ1-1, with 8 positions matching TRBD1. Germline trimming cut 6 bases from V and 4 bases from J; bases unmatched to any gene: 10. The CDR3 has 15 residues. Germline lookup yields CDR1 LNHDA and CDR2 SQIVND (reference sequence).

This clone was counted only a few times. J is TRBJ2-7 and V is TRBV28; TRBD1 aligns across 7 bases. This CDR3 has 15 amino acids. CDR1 and CDR2 from the germline V gene are MDHEN and SYDVKM. V was clipped by 4 bases and J by 3 bases; unmatched bases: 9. The CDR3 DNA reads TGTGCCAGCAGTTCCGCCGGGACAGAAGACTACGAGCAGTACTTC. Translation: CASSSAGTEDYEQYF.

The chain joins TRBV7-9 to TRBJ1-1; tentative D call: TRBD1 (5 bases). Germline V lookup: CDR1 SEHNR, CDR2 FQNEAQ (reference sequence). This CDR3 is built from 12 residues. The V and J ends lost 7 bases and 6 bases respectively, with 12 bases between them. The CDR3 DNA sequence: TGTGCCAGCAAACAGGACGGCGCTGAAGCTTTCTTT. This gives the protein CASKQDGAEAFF.

CDR3 DNA sequence: TGTGCCGGCATGGGAGATTCCTACGAGCAGTACTTC. The encoded protein is CAGMGDSYEQYF. The chain links TRBV7-9 to TRBJ2-7; D possibly corresponds to TRBD2 (5 bases). The V and J ends lost 11 bases and 1 base respectively, with 12 bases between them. The CDR3 has 12 amino acids. Per the germline V gene, CDR1 is SEHNR and CDR2 is FQNEAQ (reference sequence).

In its sample, this clone was seen once. The CDR3 DNA reads as TGTGCCAGCAGCTCCCCAAGGGGGTTCCAAGAGACCCAGTACTTC. Translating it yields CASSSPRGFQETQYF. The chain is built from TRBV12-1 and TRBJ2-5; the table's D call, TRBD1, was not checked against the DNA. TRBV12-1 is flagged as a pseudogene. The CDR3 sequence is 15 residues long.

Regarding this clone: A junction end diverges from the germline sequence, so it may reflect a read error. The chain joins TRBV19 to TRBJ2-5; possible D gene TRBD1, 6 bases. Germline V gives CDR1 LNHDA, CDR2 SQIVND (reference sequence). This CDR3 spans 13 amino acids. The chain's CDR3 is CASSIGQQETQYF. The CDR3 DNA sequence: TGTGCCAGTAGCATAGGACAGCAAGAGACCCAGTACTTC.

V usage is TRBV12-5 and J usage is TRBJ1-5, with D tentatively TRBD1 (5 bases). Germline CDR1 is LGHNT and CDR2 is FRNRAP. This CDR3 comprises 19 residues. V lost 0 bases and J lost 0, with 18 bases in between. The CDR3 here is CASGLVPGRGPYSNQPQHF. The CDR3, as DNA: TGTGCTAGTGGTTTGGTACCAGGGAGGGGCCCTTATAGCAATCAGCCCCAGCATTTT.